This TCR beta chain was documented in a study of response to subunit inactivated influenza vaccine. Study observations and caveats: Few additional T cells are recruited per seasonal influenza vaccination, authors suggested.

TCRdb processed the RT-PCR reads anew with MiXCR; each CDR3 protein has one entry. The data contain under 550,000 distinct CDR3 sequences, roughly 7.6% of them singletons. Germline CDR1 KGHSH, CDR2 LQKENI. CDR3 size: 16 residues. Unmatched junction bases numbered 5, after V lost 5 bases and J lost 6 bases. This clonotype occurred many times. Its antigen is not known. This TCR came from a man between 45 and 75 years old who received an inactivated influenza vaccine. The sequenced sample was PBMCs from blood, obtained around 25 months after vaccination. V and J are TRBV18 and TRBJ1-6, with 12 positions matching TRBD1. CDR3 loop: CASSTGTGGRNSPLHF. CDR3 nucleotide sequence: TGTGCCAGCTCAACCGGGACAGGGGGCCGTAATTCACCCCTCCACTTT.